The 13 T cell receptor beta chains presented below share a single source sample, sequenced in a study of cytomegalovirus exposure and HLA in healthy donors. The PCR was carried out with 60 Vbeta primers and 13 Jbeta primers. Measured with immunoSEQ multiplex PCR; TCRdb has only the in-frame clones, and not every one. The table includes approximately 110,000 clones, 65% to 75% detected once. The sample was PBMCs. The receptors shown here come from a woman between 45 and 65 years old in good health and CMV-seropositive.

The rearrangement uses TRBV15 and TRBJ1-5, with D perhaps matching TRBD1 (6 bases). Trimming removed 0 bases from V and 3 bases from J, with 21 bases in between. Germline V gene lookup returns CDR1 LNHNV and CDR2 YYDKDF (reference sequence). CDR3 length equals 19 residues. CDR3 sequence reads: CATSREHFGAGAINQPQHF. CDR3 in DNA: TGTGCCACCAGCAGAGAACATTTCGGGGCAGGGGCCATCAATCAGCCCCAGCATTTT.

The chain couples TRBV7-2 to TRBJ2-3; 9 bases agree with TRBD2. This CDR3 has 16 amino acids. Germline-derived CDR1 and CDR2 are SGHTA and FQGNSA. J gave up 7 bases and V 3 bases, and 11 bases lay outside the gene matches. The CDR3 here is CASSFSAGGRRNTQYF. The DNA of the CDR3 is TGTGCCAGCAGCTTTTCTGCGGGGGGGCGCCGAAATACGCAGTATTTT.

The rearrangement links TRBV18 to TRBJ2-6; TRBD1 is a possible D gene (5 bases). V lost 2 bases, J lost 0 bases, and 8 bases lay in between. The V gene's germline CDR1 is KGHSH and CDR2 LQKENI. The CDR3 sequence is 16 residues long. CDR3: CASSPSDSSGANVLTF. CDR3 nucleotides: TGTGCCAGCTCACCATCAGACAGCTCTGGGGCCAACGTCCTGACTTTC.

This clone was seen a handful of times. The gene calls are TRBV11-2 and TRBJ2-1; TRBD2 matches 7 bases. The CDR3 covers 15 residues. Germline values: CDR1 SGHAT, CDR2 FQNNGV. J lost 1 base, V lost 1 base, and 1 base had no gene match. CDR3 protein: CASSLGRGSYNEQFF. DNA for the CDR3: TGTGCCAGCAGCTTAGGGCGGGGGTCCTACAATGAGCAGTTCTTC.

This chain uses TRBV5-6 with TRBJ1-2; possible D gene TRBD1, 5 bases. V lost 3 bases to trimming and J lost 5 bases, with 14 bases between them. Germline V gene data show CDR1 as SGHDT and CDR2 as YYEEEE. The CDR3 is 14 residues long. For the CDR3, the DNA is TGTGCCAGCAGCTACGATACAGGTGGATATGGCTACACCTTC. Encoded protein: CASSYDTGGYGYTF.

On this clone itself: At one end, the junction sequence differs from germline, possibly due to a read error. The chain recombines TRBV7-9 with TRBJ2-3; D is undetermined. The germline gives CDR1 SEHNR, CDR2 FQNEAQ (reference sequence). The CDR3 consists of 16 residues. The CDR3 is CSSSPAETYSGDTQYF. The CDR3 region has the DNA TGTTCCAGCAGCCCCGCCGAGACGTATTCCGGGGATACGCAGTATTTT.

J is TRBJ2-7 and V is TRBV2; a possible D gene is TRBD1 (6 bases). The CDR3 has 13 residues. Trimming left V 10 bases short and J 4 bases short, with 17 bases between. Germline CDR1 is SNHLY and CDR2 is FYNNEI. CDR3 sequence (DNA): TGTGCCATCCGGGCAGAGAGGGGGTACGAGCAGTACTTC. It yields the protein CAIRAERGYEQYF. Full variable domain (remainder filled in from reference TRBV2 and TRBJ2-7): EPEVTQTPSHQVTQMGQEVILRCVPISNHLYFYWYRQILGQKVEFLVSFYNNEISEKSEIFDDQFSVERPDGSNFTLKIRSTKLEDSAMYFCAIRAERGYEQYFGPGTRLTVT.

CDR3 bases: TGTGCCAGTAGTATCGTTGGACAGATGAACACTGAAGCTTTCTTT. It encodes CASSIVGQMNTEAFF. The rearrangement uses TRBV19 and TRBJ1-1; perhaps TRBD1 as D (6 bases). Trimming pared 3 bases from V and 0 bases from J, leaving 11 bases between. The germline CDR1 and CDR2 sequences are LNHDA and SQIVND (reference sequence). CDR3 size: 15 residues.

The rearrangement uses TRBV6-5 and TRBJ2-3; a possible D gene is TRBD2 (7 bases). This CDR3 region has 13 residues. Germline lookup yields CDR1 MNHEY and CDR2 SVGAGI. Trimming took off 7 bases at V and 3 bases at J, with 11 bases between the two ends. This chain's CDR3 is CASKRGGTDTQYF. The CDR3 coding sequence is TGTGCCAGCAAGAGGGGGGGGACAGATACGCAGTATTTT.

The chain joins TRBV15 to TRBJ1-1; D not resolved. The germline V and J ends were trimmed by 5 bases and 1 base, with 8 bases remaining between them. Germline-derived CDR1 and CDR2 are LNHNV and YYDKDF (reference sequence). The CDR3 loop spans 13 amino acids. Here the CDR3 DNA reads TGTGCCACCAGCCGACAAACGAACACTGAAGCTTTCTTT. This sequence encodes CATSRQTNTEAFF.

The chain uses TRBV7-9 and TRBJ2-5; D ambiguous. The V gene's germline CDR1 is SEHNR and CDR2 FQNEAQ (reference sequence). V lost 1 base to trimming and J lost 0 bases, with 6 bases between them. The CDR3 sequence is 14 residues long. CDR3 coding DNA: TGTGCCAGCAGCTTAGGGCAGAACCAAGAGACCCAGTACTTC. Amino acid sequence: CASSLGQNQETQYF.

The CDR3: CASSPQGEDSPLHF. In DNA, the CDR3 is TGTGCCAGCAGTCCCCAGGGTGAGGATTCACCCCTCCACTTT. The chain links TRBV6-4 to TRBJ1-6; possible D gene TRBD1, 5 bases. V was clipped by 5 bases and J by 8 bases, with 13 bases between them. CDR1 and CDR2 (germline): MRHNA, SNTAGT. CDR3 size: 14 residues.

As regards this clone: The germline gene is not matched at one end of the junction; a read error may be the cause. The rearrangement links TRBV2 to TRBJ1-2; D ambiguous. The germline gives CDR1 SNHLY, CDR2 FYNNEI. The CDR3 contains 14 residues. The CDR3 nucleotides are TGTGCCAGCTTCCGCGGCTACGGCCACTATGGCTACCCCTTC. It is translated as CASFRGYGHYGYPF.